The 16 T cell receptor beta chains reported below all come from one sample, sequenced in a study of CD8+ T cells in alopecia areata. cDNA serving as the sequencing template came from extracted, reverse transcribed RNA. This table comes from immunoSEQ multiplex PCR, and its TCRdb copy is limited to in-frame clones, with some not included. The table records 150,000 or so clones, around 87% of them present only once. Specimen: CD8+ T cells sorted from blood, collected at week 0. All receptors come from a human donor with alopecia areata.

The chain is built from TRBV13 and TRBJ2-7; 9 bases agree with TRBD1. The germline V gene has CDR1 PRHDT and CDR2 FYEKMQ (reference sequence). The CDR3 length is 16 residues. V gave up 2 bases and J gave up 5 bases; unmatched junction bases: 10. The CDR3 sequence is CASSLYPGQGVNEQYF. The CDR3 DNA reads TGTGCCAGCAGCTTATACCCGGGACAGGGAGTTAACGAGCAGTACTTC.

This chain joins TRBV9 and TRBJ1-2; 11 positions match TRBD1. With V trimmed by 5 bases and J by 4 bases, 1 base remained unmatched. This CDR3 region has 13 residues. CDR1 and CDR2 (germline): SGDLS, YYNGEE. CDR3 sequence (DNA): TGTGCCAGCAGTGGGACAGGGGGCTATGGCTACACCTTC. It specifies CASSGTGGYGYTF.

The V call is TRBV5-1, the J call TRBJ2-2; the D gene could be TRBD1 or TRBD2 (5 bases each). The CDR3 consists of 16 residues. The V gene's germline CDR1 is SGHRS and CDR2 YFSETQ. Between the trimmed V and J ends, which lost 4 bases and 0 bases, there was a span of 13 bases. CDR3 DNA sequence: TGCGCCAGCAGCACCTGGGACGGACCGAACACCGGGGAGCTGTTTTTT. It specifies CASSTWDGPNTGELFF.

This clone was found a few times. The V gene is TRBV29-1, the J gene TRBJ2-2; no definite D call. Trimming shortened V by 6 bases and J by 1 base, and 6 bases separated the two germline ends. Germline V gene data show CDR1 as SQVTM and CDR2 as ANQGSEA. The CDR3 is 12 amino acids. The CDR3 nucleotides are TGCAGCGTCCTGAGGAACACCGGGGAGCTGTTTTTT. Translated, it gives CSVLRNTGELFF.

This rearrangement joins TRBV11-2 to TRBJ2-7; D is unresolved. The ends were cut back, 0 bases at V and 6 bases at J, with 9 bases in the middle. Germline V gene data show CDR1 as SGHAT and CDR2 as FQNNGV. This CDR3 has 13 residues. The CDR3 loop is CASSLELFAEQYF. CDR3 coding DNA: TGTGCCAGCAGCTTAGAGCTCTTCGCCGAGCAGTACTTC.

The sample holds many counts of this clone. A junction boundary mismatches the germline segment, possibly from a read error. V gene TRBV12-5 combines with J gene TRBJ1-3, with 8 bases identical to TRBD1. Looked up from germline, CDR1 is LGHNT and CDR2 is FRNRAP. CDR3 length: 9 amino acids. The CDR3 DNA is TGTGCTAGTGGGGACAGGGTGCATTTT. Amino acids: CASGDRVHF.

V gene TRBV27 combines with J gene TRBJ2-1; TRBD1 matches 11 bases. Germline values: CDR1 MNHEY, CDR2 SMNVEV (reference sequence). Trimming at V came to 8 bases and at J to 3 bases, leaving 6 bases not matched to a gene. The length of the CDR3 is 15 residues. Written as DNA, the CDR3 is TGTGCCAGCGTGTCCGGGACAGGGGGCTACAATGAGCAGTTCTTC. Residues: CASVSGTGGYNEQFF.

The chain's CDR3 is CASSEAEGLGLYEQYF. DNA for the CDR3: TGTGCCAGCAGTGAAGCGGAGGGTCTTGGGCTCTACGAGCAGTACTTC. This chain joins TRBV2 and TRBJ2-7; tentative D call: TRBD2 (6 bases). V gave up 0 bases and J gave up 3 bases, with 15 bases separating them. Per germline, CDR1 SNHLY and CDR2 FYNNEI. The CDR3 covers 16 residues.

The sample holds one count of this clone. The chain combines TRBV7-9 with TRBJ2-3; 8 nucleotides align to TRBD1. Trimming removed 3 bases from V and 6 bases from J; junction bases left unmatched: 8. The CDR3 sequence is 15 residues long. Germline CDR1 is SEHNR and CDR2 is FQNEAQ (reference sequence). The CDR3 DNA reads TGTGCCAGCAGCTTCGGACAGGGCTTTATGGATACGCAGTATTTT. It encodes CASSFGQGFMDTQYF.

This sequence joins TRBV2 and TRBJ2-7, with D tentatively TRBD2 (6 bases). CDR3 length equals 10 residues. The germline CDR1 and CDR2 sequences are SNHLY and FYNNEI. Deletions cut 6 bases from V and 6 bases from J, with 6 bases between. The CDR3 region is CASSGGEQYF. CDR3 coding DNA: TGTGCCAGCAGCGGGGGCGAGCAGTACTTC.

This sequence joins TRBV6-5 and TRBJ1-1; D remains ambiguous. The CDR3 sequence is 12 residues long. The germline gives CDR1 MNHEY, CDR2 SVGAGI. Between the trimmed V and J ends, which lost 5 bases and 8 bases, there was a span of 12 bases. In nucleotides, the CDR3 is TGTGCCAGCAGTGCAAACCTCCGAGAAGCTTTCTTT. Residues: CASSANLREAFF.

V and J are TRBV4-1 and TRBJ1-5; 11 nucleotides agree with TRBD1. The CDR3 sequence is 19 residues long. Trimming at V came to 2 bases and at J to 4 bases, leaving 13 bases not matched to a gene. Germline V gene data show CDR1 as MGHRA and CDR2 as YSYEKL. The DNA for the CDR3 is TGCGCCAGCAGCCAACTTCTGGGAGTGGGACAGGGGGGAAATCAGCCCCAGCATTTT. Translation: CASSQLLGVGQGGNQPQHF.

Turning to this clone: The junction departs from germline at one end; a sequencing error may be responsible. The chain couples TRBV5-4 to TRBJ2-6; D not resolved. The CDR3 contains 17 residues. CDR1 and CDR2 from the germline V gene are SGHNT and YYREEE (reference sequence). The CDR3 coding sequence is TGTGCCAGCTGGGCTCGCGTACCAGACAAGTCGGGCCAACGTCCTGACTTC. This codes for CASWARVPDKSGQRPDF. The full variable domain, rest sourced from reference TRBV5-4 and TRBJ2-6, is ETGVTQSPTHLIKTRGQQVTLRCSSQSGHNTVSWYQQALGQGPQFIFQYYREEENGRGNFPPRFSGLQFPNYSSELNVNALELDDSALYLCASWARVPDKSGQRPDFGAGSRLTVL.

This CDR3 reads CASSLLRDRVETQYF. The CDR3 nucleotides read TGTGCCAGCAGTCTCCTCCGGGACAGGGTTGAGACCCAGTACTTC. This chain connects TRBV6-5 to TRBJ2-5; 9 positions match TRBD1. V dropped 5 bases and J dropped 5; count of bases not matched to a gene: 9. Germline V gene data show CDR1 as MNHEY and CDR2 as SVGAGI. The length of the CDR3 is 15 residues.

This chain connects TRBV6-5 to TRBJ1-2; D is perhaps TRBD1 (5 bases). Germline V gene data show CDR1 as MNHEY and CDR2 as SVGAGI. This CDR3 contains 11 residues. The V gene lost 6 bases and the J gene lost 9 bases, with 11 bases spanning the gap. The CDR3 region is CASSPDRRYTF. CDR3 DNA: TGTGCCAGCAGCCCCGACAGACGCTACACCTTC.

This clone was seen only once. The CDR3 DNA reads as TGTGCCAGCAGCACGCCGACAGGGAACACTGAAGCTTTCTTT. Protein sequence: CASSTPTGNTEAFF. This rearrangement joins TRBV5-5 to TRBJ1-1; TRBD1 might be the D (6 bases). Trimming pared 4 bases from V and 1 base from J, leaving 11 bases between. CDR1 and CDR2 (germline): SGHKS, YYEKEE (reference sequence). This CDR3 spans 14 amino acids.